A single sample gave rise to the 24 T cell receptor beta chains below, sequenced in a study of T cell responses to AZD1222 COVID-19 vaccine. The assay was immunoSEQ multiplex PCR, and TCRdb's table has in-frame clones only and misses some. The sample consists of about 130,000 clones, roughly 93% of them appearing once. Material: peripheral blood, obtained 28 days after the second AZD1222 dose. All receptors come from an adult who received the AZD1222 COVID-19 vaccine.

This chain's CDR3 is CASSPDSYGYTF. The DNA for the CDR3 is TGTGCCAGCTCACCAGACAGCTATGGCTACACCTTC. The chain has TRBV18 and TRBJ1-2; weak D call: TRBD1 (5 bases). V shed 2 bases and J shed 4 bases, with 5 bases lying between them. The CDR3 is 12 amino acids. The germline CDR1 and CDR2 sequences are KGHSH and LQKENI.

This clone has just one count. This chain uses TRBV4-2 with TRBJ1-3; D may be TRBD1 (6 bases). Germline lookup yields CDR1 LGHNA and CDR2 YNFKEQ. This CDR3 comprises 16 residues. V was clipped by 4 bases and J by 6 bases, with 19 bases between them. DNA for the CDR3: TGTGCCAGCAGCCGATCCAAAGGGGGGGCTGAAAACACCATATATTTT. Its translation: CASSRSKGGAENTIYF.

This clone was observed a single time. The chain employs TRBV2 and TRBJ1-2; D not resolved. Between the trimmed V and J ends, which lost 3 bases and 4 bases, there was a span of 12 bases. The CDR3 contains 14 residues. CDR1 and CDR2 (germline): SNHLY, FYNNEI. CDR3 DNA sequence: TGTGCCAGCAGTGAGCAAGGGTACGGCTATGGCTACACCTTC. Its protein is CASSEQGYGYGYTF.

Remarks on this clone: The junction and the germline gene differ at one end; a read error may be behind it. The CDR3: CASSEWGPLLF. The CDR3 DNA follows: TGTGCCAGCAGTGAGTGGGGCCCTCTTCTCTTT. The rearrangement links TRBV2 to TRBJ1-1; D perhaps matches TRBD1 (5 bases). CDR3 length: 11 amino acids. CDR1 is SNHLY, CDR2 FYNNEI, per germline.

V gene TRBV7-9 combines with J gene TRBJ1-6; D is possibly TRBD1 (5 bases). Trimming took off 5 bases at V and 9 bases at J, with 17 bases between the two ends. The germline V gene has CDR1 SEHNR and CDR2 FQNEAQ (reference sequence). This CDR3 has 15 residues. The CDR3 DNA reads TGTGCCAGCAGCGAGCAACAAGTGGACACTTCACCCCTCCACTTT. Its protein is CASSEQQVDTSPLHF.

This chain uses TRBV20-1 with TRBJ2-7, with D uncertain. Trimming shortened V by 3 bases and J by 1 base, and 13 bases separated the two germline ends. The germline V gene has CDR1 DFQATT and CDR2 SNEGSKA (reference sequence). There are 14 residues in the CDR3. CDR3 nucleotides: TGCAGTGCTAGTCCCACGGGCACTTCCTACGAGCAGTACTTC. Its translation: CSASPTGTSYEQYF.

This chain connects TRBV7-2 to TRBJ1-2; D remains ambiguous. Trimming left V 3 bases short and J 4 bases short, with 12 bases between. Germline-derived CDR1 and CDR2 are SGHTA and FQGNSA. This CDR3 region has 14 residues. DNA for the CDR3: TGTGCCAGCAGCTTTCACGGACGCTCCTATGGCTACACCTTC. It yields the protein CASSFHGRSYGYTF.

The V and J genes are TRBV7-2 and TRBJ1-5; D call uncertain. The germline gives CDR1 SGHTA, CDR2 FQGNSA. This CDR3 is built from 17 residues. The V end lost 1 base, the J end lost 0 bases, and 13 bases lay between the germline ends. The CDR3 DNA is TGTGCCAGCAGCTTAGAAGGCACACCTTATAGCAATCAGCCCCAGCATTTT. Translated: CASSLEGTPYSNQPQHF.

The chain has TRBV7-8 and TRBJ1-1; possibly TRBD1 for D (5 bases). The germline CDR1 and CDR2 sequences are SGHVS and FQNEAQ. The CDR3 is 14 residues long. Deletions cut 5 bases from V and 4 bases from J, with 14 bases between. The CDR3 loop is CASSNRQKATEAFF. CDR3 nucleotide sequence: TGTGCCAGCAGCAACCGACAGAAGGCCACTGAAGCTTTCTTT.

The chain is built from TRBV12-3 or TRBV12-4 and TRBJ1-6; weak D call: TRBD1 (6 bases). CDR3 size: 13 residues. V shed 8 bases and J shed 7 bases, with 12 bases lying between them. The CDR3 DNA sequence: TGTGCCAGCGGGACAAGAGGGAATTCACCCCTCCACTTT. Protein: CASGTRGNSPLHF.

The chain couples TRBV3-1 (or the pseudogene TRBV3-2) to TRBJ1-5; no clear D. This CDR3 has 14 residues. The V gene's germline CDR1 is LGHDT and CDR2 YNNKEL (reference sequence). Deletions cut 0 bases from V and 7 bases from J, with 10 bases between. The CDR3 DNA reads TGTGCCAGCAGCCAAGAGGCGAGACACCAGCCCCAGCATTTT. This translates into CASSQEARHQPQHF.

This clone was recorded only once. The chain combines TRBV9 with TRBJ2-4; TRBD2 matches 7 bases. The germline V gene has CDR1 SGDLS and CDR2 YYNGEE. The CDR3 length is 18 residues. The trim removed 0 bases at V and 6 bases at J, leaving 15 bases unmatched. CDR3 region: CASSVDAGGSVGRNIQYF. The CDR3 nucleotides are TGTGCCAGCAGCGTAGATGCCGGGGGGTCAGTCGGTAGAAACATTCAGTACTTC.

The chain employs TRBV6-5 and TRBJ1-4; D is possibly TRBD1 (6 bases). Trimming stripped 8 bases from V and 5 bases from J, with 15 bases between. The CDR3 is 14 amino acids. Per the germline V gene, CDR1 is MNHEY and CDR2 is SVGAGI. The CDR3 region is CASGSGTLNEKLFF. The DNA for the CDR3 is TGTGCCAGCGGCTCCGGGACATTGAATGAAAAACTGTTTTTT.

This sequence joins TRBV24-1 and TRBJ2-2, with TRBD2 identical over 8 bases. The CDR3 runs 14 residues. Losses at the gene ends were 10 bases for V and 3 bases for J; bases not matched to a gene: 6. Germline CDR1 and CDR2: KGHDR and SFDVKD. This CDR3 reads CATRGGRDTGELFF. Written as DNA, the CDR3 is TGTGCCACTCGCGGGGGGCGGGACACCGGGGAGCTGTTTTTT.

In its sample, this clone was seen once. This chain links TRBV6-5 with TRBJ1-2; D unresolved. Germline values: CDR1 MNHEY, CDR2 SVGAGI. This CDR3 comprises 12 residues. Trimming removed 9 bases from V and 4 bases from J, with 12 bases in between. The CDR3 sequence: CASWIRGYGYTF. The CDR3, as DNA: TGTGCCAGTTGGATCCGTGGCTATGGCTACACCTTC.

This chain links TRBV9 with TRBJ2-2; 10 bases match TRBD2. CDR1 and CDR2 (germline): SGDLS, YYNGEE. CDR3 length equals 17 residues. The V gene end was trimmed by 0 bases and the J gene end by 5 bases; junction bases not matched to a gene: 7. CDR3 nucleotide sequence: TGTGCCAGCAGCGTAGGGCTAGCGGGGGAAACAACCGGGGAGCTGTTTTTT. It encodes CASSVGLAGETTGELFF.

This chain uses TRBV4-2 with TRBJ1-2, with D possibly TRBD1 on 6 matching bases. Looked up from germline, CDR1 is LGHNA and CDR2 is YNFKEQ. Trimming took 0 bases from V and 3 from J, leaving 11 bases between them. The CDR3 is made up of 15 amino acids. The CDR3 nucleotides read TGTGCCAGCAGCCAAGATGGGGGGCGCGACTATGGCTACACCTTC. This codes for CASSQDGGRDYGYTF.

The chain recombines TRBV21-1 with TRBJ1-2; TRBD1 is the table's D call and was not checked against the DNA. TRBV21-1 counts as a pseudogene. The CDR3 extends over 15 amino acids. The CDR3 sequence is CASSTKDRDPYGYTF. CDR3 sequence (DNA): TGTGCCAGCAGCACGAAGGACAGGGATCCCTATGGCTACACCTTC.

The gene calls are TRBV5-8 and TRBJ1-4, with D hard to call. This CDR3 region has 15 residues. Trimming took 0 bases from V and 5 from J, leaving 11 bases between them. Looked up from germline, CDR1 is SGHTS and CDR2 is YDEGEE. The CDR3 region has the DNA TGTGCCAGCAGCTTGGGGGAGGTCAAGAATGAAAAACTGTTTTTT. Protein: CASSLGEVKNEKLFF. Combining the CDR3 with reference TRBV5-8 and TRBJ1-4 gives the whole variable domain EAGVTQSPTHLIKTRGQQATLRCSPISGHTSVYWYQQALGLGLQFLLWYDEGEERNRGNFPPRFSGRQFPNYSSELNVNALELEDSALYLCASSLGEVKNEKLFFGSGTQLSVL.

The CDR3 DNA follows: TGTGCCAGCAGCTTGGTCAGGATGAACACTGAAGCTTTCTTT. Amino acid sequence: CASSLVRMNTEAFF. The chain has TRBV7-9 and TRBJ1-1, with unresolved D. The CDR3 is 14 amino acids. Trimming removed 3 bases at V and 0 bases at J, with 8 bases between. In germline, CDR1 is SEHNR, CDR2 FQNEAQ (reference sequence).

The J gene is TRBJ2-7, the V gene TRBV6-5; 8 bases match TRBD2. Germline V gene data show CDR1 as MNHEY and CDR2 as SVGAGI. The CDR3 runs to 16 residues. J was trimmed by 4 bases and V by 0 bases; bases with no gene match: 8. The CDR3 loop reads CASSYSNRGGRYEQYF. Written as DNA, the CDR3 is TGTGCCAGCAGTTACTCGAATCGGGGGGGTCGTTACGAGCAGTACTTC.

V and J are TRBV4-1 and TRBJ2-5, with D unclear. The CDR3 is made up of 15 amino acids. Per germline, CDR1 MGHRA and CDR2 YSYEKL. The ends were cut back, 2 bases at V and 2 bases at J, with 12 bases in the middle. Here the CDR3 reads CASSQKLGEQETQYF. Written as DNA, the CDR3 is TGCGCCAGCAGCCAAAAATTAGGAGAACAAGAGACCCAGTACTTC.

Comments on this clone: The sample contains more than one DNA sequence encoding this CDR3. The chain couples TRBV6-2 or TRBV6-3 to TRBJ2-7; unclear D gene. Germline lookup yields CDR1 MNHEY and CDR2 SVGEGT. The length of the CDR3 is 11 residues. The V end lost 4 bases, the J end lost 0 bases, and 1 base lay between the germline ends. The CDR3 loop reads CASSFSYEQYF. Written as DNA, the CDR3 is TGTGCCAGCAGTTTCTCCTACGAGCAGTACTTC.

The sample holds one count of this clone. This rearrangement joins TRBV19 to TRBJ1-5; the D gene is possibly TRBD1 (5 bases). The CDR3 length is 17 residues. Germline CDR1 and CDR2: LNHDA and SQIVND (reference sequence). V gave up 6 bases and J gave up 1 base, with 19 bases separating them. The DNA of the CDR3 is TGTGCCAGTAGCTCGGGCGCCAGGGTAGGGAGCAATCAGCCCCAGCATTTT. It yields the protein CASSSGARVGSNQPQHF.